This T cell receptor (beta chain) was observed in a study of T cells in Graves' hyperthyroidism and ophthalmopathy. Amplification yielded TCR beta CDR3 regions, with RNA transcripts as the source. The HTBI primer set served for first-round RT-PCR of the TCR CDR3. MiXCR, run by TCRdb on the multiplex PCR reads, gives a single entry per CDR3 protein. This table holds about 98,000 distinct CDR3 sequences, roughly 40% found once. Study-wide points: Blood held most thyroid clonotypes expanded above 0.001 frequency. Ophthalmopathy stood apart from stable hyperthyroidism in a 13 V-J model.

To note about this clonotype: Its cognate antigen is unknown. A junction boundary mismatches the germline segment, possibly from a read error.

Hyperthyroidism was newly diagnosed in patients aged 18 to 65 (duration under 2 months). Not enrolled were patients with uncontrolled infection, other autoimmune disease, pregnancy or lactation. The source is a woman under 40 with Graves' hyperthyroidism. The sequenced sample was peripheral blood or thyroid tissue (not recorded which).

The CDR3: CASRLVTGAF. As DNA, the CDR3 is TGTGCCAGCAGACTCGTGACAGGGGCTTTC. The chain has TRBV2 and TRBJ2-6; 8 nucleotides match TRBD1. The CDR3 has 10 residues. Germline CDR1 SNHLY, CDR2 FYNNEI.